Listed below are T cell receptor beta chains from one sample, sequenced in a study of spatial heterogeneity in lung cancer. TCRdb itself ran the 5' RACE reads through MiXCR, one entry per CDR3 protein. The profile shows some 2,400 distinct CDR3 sequences, roughly 7% of them singletons. Sample: lung tumor tissue, taken at surgery. Receptors were obtained from a female donor with early-stage non-small cell lung cancer. CDR3s include the opening cysteine and the closing phenylalanine or tryptophan. Each record gives: J gene, clone size, D gene, V gene, CDR3 DNA, CDR3 protein. A D gene is named only where the DNA matches it firmly. Clone size appears in some rows only: once, few, many, or a class for an expanded clone.

>TRBJ1-1|medium-sized|NA|TRBV10-3
TGTGCCATCAGTGAGTCAGTTGAGTCGTTCAGGGATACTGAAGCTTTCTTT
CAISESVESFRDTEAFF
>TRBJ2-3|medium-sized|TRBD2|TRBV5-1
TGCGCCAGCAGCTTGGAAGGACTAGGCACAGATACGCAGTATTTT
CASSLEGLGTDTQYF
>TRBJ2-5|many|TRBD2|TRBV27
TGTGCCAGCAGTTTACGGAAAGGGACTAGCGGGAAAGAGACCCAGTACTTC
CASSLRKGTSGKETQYF
>TRBJ1-1|medium-sized|NA|TRBV5-6
TGTGCCAGCAGAAGGCTGCAGAACACTGAAGCTTTCTTT
CASRRLQNTEAFF
>TRBJ2-3|medium-sized|NA|TRBV7-2
TGTGCCAGCAGCTCAGAGGCCCGGGGGACGCAGTATTTT
CASSSEARGTQYF
>TRBJ1-2|few|NA|TRBV12-3/TRBV12-4
TGTGCCAGCAGTTTATATCGCACGTTATCCTATGGCTACACCTTC
CASSLYRTLSYGYTF
>TRBJ2-7|large|NA|TRBV9
TGTGCCAGCAGCGTAGAGGGGGACTACGAGCAGTACTTC
CASSVEGDYEQYF
>TRBJ2-1|medium-sized|TRBD2|TRBV7-2
TGTGCCAGCAGCTCTCGGACTAGCGGGATAACCTACAATGAGCAGTTCTTC
CASSSRTSGITYNEQFF
>TRBJ1-2|medium-sized|NA|TRBV5-1
TGCGCCAGCAGCTTGGAATGGAACTATGGCTACACCTTC
CASSLEWNYGYTF
>TRBJ1-6|many|TRBD1|TRBV7-9
TGTGCCAGCAGCTTAGGGCAGGGGGTCTCGCCCCTCCACTTT
CASSLGQGVSPLHF
>TRBJ1-2|medium-sized|NA|TRBV5-1
TGCGCCAGCAGCTTGGCCGCGGAGGGCTACACCTTC
CASSLAAEGYTF
>TRBJ1-3|medium-sized|NA|TRBV3-1
TGTGCCAGCAGCCAGCCAGGGGCTGGAAACACCATATATTTT
CASSQPGAGNTIYF
>TRBJ1-5|medium-sized|TRBD1|TRBV20-1
TGCAGTGCTGTCACTCAGGGGGCGCGGGGCAATCAGCCCCAGCATTTT
CSAVTQGARGNQPQHF
>TRBJ1-3|medium-sized|NA|TRBV28
TGTGCCAGCAGTTACCCAGGGGCCTCTGGAAACACCATATATTTT
CASSYPGASGNTIYF
>TRBJ2-3|medium-sized|TRBD2|TRBV11-2
TGTGCCAGCCGGACTAGCGGGGGGATTGGTACGCAGTATTTT
CASRTSGGIGTQYF
>TRBJ1-2|NA|NA|TRBV29-1
TGCAGCGTTGCCCCGACAGAGATCTATGGCTACACCTTC
CSVAPTEIYGYTF
>TRBJ2-1|medium-sized|NA|TRBV29-1
TGCAGCGGTCGGGGTAGCCTTAATTCCAAATACAATGAGCAGTTCTTC
CSGRGSLNSKYNEQFF
>TRBJ1-5|many|NA|TRBV7-9
TGTGCCAGCAGCCAGAGGGGGTTCAATCAGCCCCAGCATTTT
CASSQRGFNQPQHF
>TRBJ2-1|medium-sized|NA|TRBV20-1
TGCAGTTCCACTAGGTGGGGGAATGAGCAGTTCTTC
CSSTRWGNEQFF
>TRBJ1-5|many|NA|TRBV10-2
TGCGCCAGCAGTGACAGGGTCGATCAGCCCCAGCATTTT
CASSDRVDQPQHF
>TRBJ1-1|medium-sized|NA|TRBV6-2/TRBV6-3
TGTGCCAGCAGTTACTCGACGGTCGAGAACACTGAAGCTTTCTTT
CASSYSTVENTEAFF
>TRBJ2-3|medium-sized|NA|TRBV7-2
TGTGCCAGCAGCTTAGTTAGCGGACGCACAGATACGCAGTATTTT
CASSLVSGRTDTQYF
>TRBJ1-2|few|TRBD1|TRBV10-3
TGTGCCATCAAAGGGACAGGAACGGACTATGGCTACACCTTC
CAIKGTGTDYGYTF
>TRBJ1-4|medium-sized|NA|TRBV6-6
TGTGCCAGCAGCTCGCGAGGGGCTGCGAGCTATGAAAAACTGTTTTTT
CASSSRGAASYEKLFF
>TRBJ2-7|medium-sized|TRBD2|TRBV6-5
TGTGCCAGCAGTTTTCGGACTAGCGGGGGGACGGGGGAGCAGTACTTC
CASSFRTSGGTGEQYF
>TRBJ2-6|large|NA|TRBV10-3
TGTGCCACTAGAGGGACCGCCGGGGCCAACGTCCTGACTTTC
CATRGTAGANVLTF
>TRBJ2-2|few|NA|TRBV29-1
TGCAGCTTGCAAGGCCACCGCACCGGGGAGCTGTTTTTT
CSLQGHRTGELFF
>TRBJ2-2|NA|TRBD1|TRBV6-6
TGTGCCAGCAGTGACATGGGACAGGGGAACACCGGGGAGCTGTTTTTT
CASSDMGQGNTGELFF
>TRBJ1-2|medium-sized|TRBD1|TRBV6-5
TGTGCCTCCCAAGGTCAAGGGGGCGCGTCCGGCTATGGCTACACCTTC
CASQGQGGASGYGYTF
>TRBJ2-3|few|NA|TRBV7-2
TGTGCCAGCAGCTTAGATCCTCCTCCTAGGGATACGCAGTATTTT
CASSLDPPPRDTQYF
>TRBJ1-2|once|NA|TRBV28
TGTGCCAGCACTACCCCCGGGTTCCGTGGGGGCTACACCTTC
CASTTPGFRGGYTF
>TRBJ2-3|large|TRBD2|TRBV7-2
TGTGCCAGCAGCTTCGGCGGGGGGCAGTATTTT
CASSFGGGQYF
>TRBJ1-1|many|NA|TRBV29-1
TGCAGCGCCAGCAGTGGGTCGGGACTGACTTTCTTT
CSASSGSGLTFF
>TRBJ1-5|medium-sized|NA|TRBV2
TGTGCCAGCGGACAGACTGGCAATCAGCCCCAGCATTTT
CASGQTGNQPQHF
>TRBJ2-7|NA|NA|TRBV7-9
TGTGCCAGCTCAGGGTTTTTCTCCTACGAGCAGTACTTC
CASSGFFSYEQYF
>TRBJ1-6|medium-sized|TRBD1|TRBV15
TGTGCCACCAGCAGAGATGCAGGGGGCAGTTCACCCCTCCACTTT
CATSRDAGGSSPLHF
>TRBJ1-1|medium-sized|NA|TRBV20-1
TGCAGTATGGGGGACGGGAACACTGAAGCTTTCTTT
CSMGDGNTEAFF
>TRBJ2-4|medium-sized|NA|TRBV9
TGTGCCAGCAGCCCCCGTCCTGGGGGGTTCACCAAAAACATTCAGTACTTC
CASSPRPGGFTKNIQYF
>TRBJ1-2|medium-sized|TRBD1|TRBV30
TGTGGTCAGGAGAGGGACAGCTATGGCTACACCTTC
CGQERDSYGYTF
>TRBJ2-5|medium-sized|NA|TRBV7-2
TGTGCCAGCAGCTTTGGGAGAGAGACCCAGTACTTC
CASSFGRETQYF
>TRBJ2-4|medium-sized|TRBD1|TRBV20-1
TGCAGTGCTCCTGGACAGGGGCCGAGCTCCATTCAGTACTTC
CSAPGQGPSSIQYF
>TRBJ1-5|many|NA|TRBV27
TGTGCCACCCGCCGAGGCGGTAAGGGCAATCAGCCCCAGCATTTT
CATRRGGKGNQPQHF
>TRBJ1-3|medium-sized|TRBD1|TRBV3-1
TGTGCCAGCAGCCTAGGGGGCAGGGGCACCATATATTTT
CASSLGGRGTIYF
>TRBJ1-2|many|NA|TRBV4-3
TGCGCCAGCAGCCAAGACGATAGACACACCTATGGCTACACCTTC
CASSQDDRHTYGYTF
>TRBJ2-3|medium-sized|NA|TRBV4-3
TGCGCCAGCAGCCAAGTACACAGGGCCCTGCCGGATACGCAGTATTTT
CASSQVHRALPDTQYF
>TRBJ1-1|many|TRBD1|TRBV5-1
TGCGCCAGCAGCTCGCAGGGGGCTGAAGCTTTCTTT
CASSSQGAEAFF
>TRBJ2-1|medium-sized|TRBD2|TRBV6-4
TGTGCCAGCAGTGAAGCTAGCGGGGGTATGGATGAGCAGTTCTTC
CASSEASGGMDEQFF
>TRBJ1-5|medium-sized|NA|TRBV18
TGTGCCAGCTCACCGGAGGGGGGTGGTCAGCCCCAGCATTTT
CASSPEGGGQPQHF
>TRBJ2-1|NA|TRBD2|TRBV7-2
TGTGCCAGCAGCTTAGAAGGGACTAGCGGGAGCAATGAGCAGTTCTTC
CASSLEGTSGSNEQFF
>TRBJ2-4|medium-sized|NA|TRBV3-1
TGTGCCAGCAGCCAAGACGCGATAGTCGGGGGCATTCAGTACTTC
CASSQDAIVGGIQYF